Here is one T cell receptor beta chain with its context. Germline V gene sequence: CDR1 SGHTA, CDR2 FQGTGA. The CDR3 has 13 amino acids. V dropped 4 bases and J dropped 7 bases, with 13 bases sitting between them. TCRdb reprocessed the 5' RACE reads with MiXCR, giving one entry per CDR3 protein. The sample contains 430,000 or so distinct CDR3 sequences, roughly 25% of which appear only once. This sample was included in a study of T-cell memory formation after mild COVID-19. V gene TRBV7-3 combines with J gene TRBJ1-2, with D unclear. The source is an adult woman who had mild COVID-19 (a few samples of this study predate the infection). Cell type and time point are not known. The sequenced sample was PBMCs or a T cell subset sorted from them (not recorded which). The CDR3 DNA reads as TGTGCCAGCAGCTCCCCTCCAAGACGTGGCTACACCTTC. Protein product: CASSSPPRRGYTF.